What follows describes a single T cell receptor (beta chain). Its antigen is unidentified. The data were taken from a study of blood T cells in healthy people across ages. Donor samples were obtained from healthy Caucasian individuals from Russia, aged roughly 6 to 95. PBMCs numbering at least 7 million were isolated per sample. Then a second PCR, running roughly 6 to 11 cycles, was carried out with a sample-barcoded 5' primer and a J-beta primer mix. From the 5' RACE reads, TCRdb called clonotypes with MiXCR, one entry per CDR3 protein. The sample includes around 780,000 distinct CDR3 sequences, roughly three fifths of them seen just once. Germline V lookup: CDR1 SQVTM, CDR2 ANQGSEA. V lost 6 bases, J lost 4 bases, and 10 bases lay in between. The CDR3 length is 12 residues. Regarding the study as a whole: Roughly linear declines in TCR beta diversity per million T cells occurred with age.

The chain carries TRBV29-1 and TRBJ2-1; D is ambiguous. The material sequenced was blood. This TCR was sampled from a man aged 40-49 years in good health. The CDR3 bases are TGCAGCGTCCGTAGAGGATACAATGAGCAGTTCTTC. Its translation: CSVRRGYNEQFF.